This T cell receptor (beta chain) was recorded in a study of shared clonotypes between healthy human individuals. Study-wide context: CD8 memory received one plate per donor, CD8 naive two, CD4 memory three and CD4 naive three. Overall study findings and caveats: Clonotypes not shared had lower generation probabilities than those common to all four donors. Incompleteness in sorted-subset sequencing, despite large depth, was shown by rarefaction. Larger estimated richness was generally seen in naive subsets than in memory subsets.

Only in-frame clones appear in the TCRdb table, and some are missing; sequencing was by immunoSEQ multiplex PCR. The table lists some 1.1 million clones, about 80% of them singletons. As for this clone: Its target is unknown.

The sequence derives from a man in his late teens or twenties in good health. Some clones in this sample may be carry-over from other donors' samples. Sequenced sample: memory CD4+ T cells from PBMCs. Subset specified: CD45RA-negative fraction.

The CDR3 region is CATSRDWQGGGYTF. In DNA, the CDR3 is TGTGCCACCAGCAGAGATTGGCAGGGGGGCGGCTACACCTTC. This chain connects TRBV15 to TRBJ1-2, with 7 bases fitting TRBD1. Trimming at V came to 0 bases and at J to 8 bases, leaving 6 bases not matched to a gene. CDR1 and CDR2 from the germline V gene are LNHNV and YYDKDF (reference sequence). CDR3 length: 14 residues.